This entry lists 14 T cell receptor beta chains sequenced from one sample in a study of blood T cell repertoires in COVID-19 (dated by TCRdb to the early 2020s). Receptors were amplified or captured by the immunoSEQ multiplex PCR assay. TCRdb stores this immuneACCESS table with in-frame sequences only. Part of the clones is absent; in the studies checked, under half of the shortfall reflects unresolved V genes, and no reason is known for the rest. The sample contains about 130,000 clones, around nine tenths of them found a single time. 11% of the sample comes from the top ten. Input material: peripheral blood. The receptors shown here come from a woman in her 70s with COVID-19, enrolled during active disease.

CDR3 nucleotides: TGTGCCAGCAAAATGTCGACAGGGGGTACTGAAGCTTTCTTT. Translation: CASKMSTGGTEAFF. The genes are TRBV2 and TRBJ1-1; the match to TRBD1 covers 9 bases. Trimming took 7 bases from V and 5 from J; bases not matched to a gene: 8. Germline-derived CDR1 and CDR2 are SNHLY and FYNNEI. The CDR3 sequence is 14 residues long.

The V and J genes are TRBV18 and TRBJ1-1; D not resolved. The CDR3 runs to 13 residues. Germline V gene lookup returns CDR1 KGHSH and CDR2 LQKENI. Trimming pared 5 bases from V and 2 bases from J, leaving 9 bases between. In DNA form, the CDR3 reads TGTGCCAGCTCAAGTAACAGAAACACTGAAGCTTTCTTT. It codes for CASSSNRNTEAFF. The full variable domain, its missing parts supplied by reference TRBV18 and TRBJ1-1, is NAGVMQNPRHLVRRRGQEARLRCSPMKGHSHVYWYRQLPEEGLKFMVYLQKENIIDESGMPKERFSAEFPKEGPSILRIQQVVRGDSAAYFCASSSNRNTEAFFGQGTRLTVV.

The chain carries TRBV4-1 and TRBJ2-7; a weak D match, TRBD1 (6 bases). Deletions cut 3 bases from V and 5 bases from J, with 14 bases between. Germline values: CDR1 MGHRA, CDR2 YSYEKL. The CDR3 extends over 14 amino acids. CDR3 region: CASSHLDRRDEQYF. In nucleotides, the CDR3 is TGCGCCAGCAGCCACTTGGACAGAAGAGACGAGCAGTACTTC.

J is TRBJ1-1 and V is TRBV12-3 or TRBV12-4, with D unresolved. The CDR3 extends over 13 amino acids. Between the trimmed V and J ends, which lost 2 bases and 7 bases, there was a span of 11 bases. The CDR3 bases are TGTGCCAGCAGTTTATTCTGGCTAGGTGAAGCTTTCTTT. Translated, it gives CASSLFWLGEAFF.

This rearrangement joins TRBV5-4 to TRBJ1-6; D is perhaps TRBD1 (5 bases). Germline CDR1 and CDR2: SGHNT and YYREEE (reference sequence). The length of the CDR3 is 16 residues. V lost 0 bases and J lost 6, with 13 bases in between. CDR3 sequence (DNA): TGTGCCAGCAGCTTGGAAGGGGCCGTCGCTAATTCACCCCTCCACTTT. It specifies CASSLEGAVANSPLHF.

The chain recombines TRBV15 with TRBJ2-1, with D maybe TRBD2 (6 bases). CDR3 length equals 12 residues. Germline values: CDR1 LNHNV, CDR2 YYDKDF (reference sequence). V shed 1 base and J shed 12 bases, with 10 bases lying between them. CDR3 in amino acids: CATSRGDLRQFF. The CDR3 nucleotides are TGTGCCACCAGCAGAGGGGACTTACGGCAGTTCTTC.

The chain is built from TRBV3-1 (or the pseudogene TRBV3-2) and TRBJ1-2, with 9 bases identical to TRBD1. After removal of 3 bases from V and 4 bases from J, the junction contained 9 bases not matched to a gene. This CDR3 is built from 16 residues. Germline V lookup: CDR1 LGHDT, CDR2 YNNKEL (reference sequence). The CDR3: CASSQARQGGTYGYTF. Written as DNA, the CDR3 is TGTGCCAGCAGCCAGGCAAGACAGGGGGGTACCTATGGCTACACCTTC.

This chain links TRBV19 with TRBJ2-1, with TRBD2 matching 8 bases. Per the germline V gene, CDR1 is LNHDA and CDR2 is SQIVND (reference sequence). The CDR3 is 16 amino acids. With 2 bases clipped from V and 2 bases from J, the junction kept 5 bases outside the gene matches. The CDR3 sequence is CASSIPGLGAYNEQFF. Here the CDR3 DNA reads TGTGCCAGTAGTATACCGGGACTAGGAGCCTACAATGAGCAGTTCTTC. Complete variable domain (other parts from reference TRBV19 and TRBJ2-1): DGGITQSPKYLFRKEGQNVTLSCEQNLNHDAMYWYRQDPGQGLRLIYYSQIVNDFQKGDIAEGYSVSREKKESFPLTVTSAQKNPTAFYLCASSIPGLGAYNEQFFGPGTRLTVL.

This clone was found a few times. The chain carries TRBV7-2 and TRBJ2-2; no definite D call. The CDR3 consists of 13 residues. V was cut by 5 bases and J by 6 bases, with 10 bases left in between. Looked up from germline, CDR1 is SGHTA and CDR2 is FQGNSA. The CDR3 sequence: CASSPTRAGELFF. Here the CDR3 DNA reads TGTGCCAGCAGCCCCACCCGGGCCGGGGAGCTGTTTTTT.

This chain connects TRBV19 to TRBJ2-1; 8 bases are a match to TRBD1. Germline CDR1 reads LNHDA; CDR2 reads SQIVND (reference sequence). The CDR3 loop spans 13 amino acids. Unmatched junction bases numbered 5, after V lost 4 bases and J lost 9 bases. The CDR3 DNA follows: TGTGCCAGTAGTAGAGACAGGGGCGGTGAGCAGTTCTTC. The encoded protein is CASSRDRGGEQFF.

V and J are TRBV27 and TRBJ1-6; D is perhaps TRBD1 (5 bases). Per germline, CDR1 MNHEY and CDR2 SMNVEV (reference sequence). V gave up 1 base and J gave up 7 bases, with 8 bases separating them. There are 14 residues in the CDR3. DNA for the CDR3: TGTGCCAGCAGTTTATGGGACTACAATTCACCCCTCCACTTT. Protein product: CASSLWDYNSPLHF.

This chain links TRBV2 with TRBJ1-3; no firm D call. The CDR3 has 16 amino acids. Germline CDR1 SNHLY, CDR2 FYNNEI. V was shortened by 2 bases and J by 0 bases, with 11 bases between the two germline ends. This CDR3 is CASSETARFSGNTIYF. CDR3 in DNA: TGTGCCAGCAGTGAAACAGCTCGCTTCTCTGGAAACACCATATATTTT.

CDR3 protein: CASEGTGGDGNQPQHF. CDR3 sequence (DNA): TGTGCCAGTGAGGGGACAGGGGGCGACGGCAATCAGCCCCAGCATTTT. V and J are TRBV19 and TRBJ1-5; the match to TRBD1 covers 12 bases. CDR3 length: 16 residues. Losses at the gene ends were 8 bases for V and 2 bases for J; bases not matched to a gene: 7. Germline CDR1 reads LNHDA; CDR2 reads SQIVND (reference sequence).

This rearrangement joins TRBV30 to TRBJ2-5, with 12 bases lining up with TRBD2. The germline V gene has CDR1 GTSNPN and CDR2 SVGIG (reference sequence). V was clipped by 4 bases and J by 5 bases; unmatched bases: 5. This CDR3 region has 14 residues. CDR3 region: CAWTLAGGPETQYF. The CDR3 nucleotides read TGTGCCTGGACCCTAGCGGGGGGGCCGGAGACCCAGTACTTC.